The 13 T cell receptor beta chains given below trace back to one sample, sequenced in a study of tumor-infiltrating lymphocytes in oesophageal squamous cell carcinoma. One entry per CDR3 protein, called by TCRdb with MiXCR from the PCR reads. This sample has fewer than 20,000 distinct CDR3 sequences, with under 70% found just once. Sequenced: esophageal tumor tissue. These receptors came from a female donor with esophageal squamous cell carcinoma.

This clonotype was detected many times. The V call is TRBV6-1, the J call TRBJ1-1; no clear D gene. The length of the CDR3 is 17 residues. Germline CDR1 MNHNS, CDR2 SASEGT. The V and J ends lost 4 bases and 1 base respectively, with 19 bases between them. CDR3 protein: CASSAKTGRKRNTEAFF. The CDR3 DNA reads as TGTGCCAGCAGTGCCAAGACGGGGAGGAAGAGGAACACTGAAGCTTTCTTT.

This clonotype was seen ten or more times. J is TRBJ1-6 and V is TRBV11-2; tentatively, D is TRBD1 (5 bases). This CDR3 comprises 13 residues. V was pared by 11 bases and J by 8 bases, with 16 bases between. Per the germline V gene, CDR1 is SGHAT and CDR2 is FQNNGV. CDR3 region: CARGGKVDSPLHF. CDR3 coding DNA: TGTGCCCGCGGGGGAAAGGTAGATTCACCCCTCCACTTT. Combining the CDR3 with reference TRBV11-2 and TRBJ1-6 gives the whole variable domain EAGVAQSPRYKIIEKRQSVAFWCNPISGHATLYWYQQILGQGPKLLIQFQNNGVVDDSQLPKDRFSAERLKGVDSTLKIQPAKLEDSAVYLCARGGKVDSPLHFGNGTRLTVT.

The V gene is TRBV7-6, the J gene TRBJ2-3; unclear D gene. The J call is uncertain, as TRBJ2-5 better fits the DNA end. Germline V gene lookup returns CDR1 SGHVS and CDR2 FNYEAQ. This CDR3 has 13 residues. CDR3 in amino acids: CASSPTPRETQYF. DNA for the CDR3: TGTGCCAGCAGCCCTACCCCGCGGGAGACCCAGTACTTC.

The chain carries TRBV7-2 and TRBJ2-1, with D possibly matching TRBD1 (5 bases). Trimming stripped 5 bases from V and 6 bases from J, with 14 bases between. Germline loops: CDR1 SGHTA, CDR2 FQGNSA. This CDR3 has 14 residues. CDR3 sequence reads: CASSPTPQGNEQFF. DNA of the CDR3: TGTGCCAGCAGCCCGACACCGCAGGGCAATGAGCAGTTCTTC.

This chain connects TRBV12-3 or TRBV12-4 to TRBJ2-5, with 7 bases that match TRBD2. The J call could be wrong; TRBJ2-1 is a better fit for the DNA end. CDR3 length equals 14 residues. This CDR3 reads CASQAGFSYNEQFF. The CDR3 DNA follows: TGTGCCAGCCAAGCGGGGTTCTCCTACAATGAGCAGTTCTTC.

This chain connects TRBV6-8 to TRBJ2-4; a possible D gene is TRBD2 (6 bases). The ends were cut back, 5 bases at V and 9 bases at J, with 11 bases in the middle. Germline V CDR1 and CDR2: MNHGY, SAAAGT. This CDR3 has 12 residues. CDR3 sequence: CASSVGGSIQYF. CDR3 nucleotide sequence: TGTGCCAGCAGTGTGGGAGGATCCATTCAGTACTTC.

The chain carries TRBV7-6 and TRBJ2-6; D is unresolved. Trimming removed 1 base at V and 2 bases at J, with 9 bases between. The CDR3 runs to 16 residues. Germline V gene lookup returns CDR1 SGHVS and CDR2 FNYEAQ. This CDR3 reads CASSLGGATGANVLTF. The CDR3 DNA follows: TGTGCCAGCAGCTTAGGAGGAGCGACTGGGGCCAACGTCCTGACTTTC.

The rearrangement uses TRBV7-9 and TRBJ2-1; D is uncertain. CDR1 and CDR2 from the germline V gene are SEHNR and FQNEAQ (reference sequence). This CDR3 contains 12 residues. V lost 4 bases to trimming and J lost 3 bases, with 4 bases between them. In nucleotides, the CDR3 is TGTGCCAGCAGCTGGGACTACAATGAGCAGTTCTTC. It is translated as CASSWDYNEQFF. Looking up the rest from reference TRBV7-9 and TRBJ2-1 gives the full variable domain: DTGVSQNPRHKITKRGQNVTFRCDPISEHNRLYWYRQTLGQGPEFLTYFQNEAQLEKSRLLSDRFSAERPKGSFSTLEIQRTEQGDSAMYLCASSWDYNEQFFGPGTRLTVL.

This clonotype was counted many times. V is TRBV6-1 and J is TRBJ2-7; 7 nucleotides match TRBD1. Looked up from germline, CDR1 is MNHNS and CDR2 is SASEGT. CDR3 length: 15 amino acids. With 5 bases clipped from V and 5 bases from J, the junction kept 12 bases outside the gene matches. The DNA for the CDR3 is TGTGCCAGCAGTACCACCGGGACAGCCGCCCACGAGCAGTACTTC. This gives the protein CASSTTGTAAHEQYF.

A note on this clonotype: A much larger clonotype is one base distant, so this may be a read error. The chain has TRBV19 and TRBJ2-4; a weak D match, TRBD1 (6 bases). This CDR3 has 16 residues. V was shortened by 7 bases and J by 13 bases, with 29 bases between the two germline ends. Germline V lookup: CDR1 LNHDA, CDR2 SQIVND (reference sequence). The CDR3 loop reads CASTPFGQLSHNEQYF. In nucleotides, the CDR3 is TGTGCCAGTACCCCCTTCGGACAGTTGTCCCACAATGAGCAGTACTTC.

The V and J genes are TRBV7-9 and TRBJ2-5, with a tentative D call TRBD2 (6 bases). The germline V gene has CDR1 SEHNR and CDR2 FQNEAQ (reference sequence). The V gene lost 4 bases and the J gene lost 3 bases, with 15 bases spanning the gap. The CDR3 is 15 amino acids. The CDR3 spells CASSSGAGGEETQYF. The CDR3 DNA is TGTGCCAGCAGCTCCGGAGCGGGTGGGGAAGAGACCCAGTACTTC.

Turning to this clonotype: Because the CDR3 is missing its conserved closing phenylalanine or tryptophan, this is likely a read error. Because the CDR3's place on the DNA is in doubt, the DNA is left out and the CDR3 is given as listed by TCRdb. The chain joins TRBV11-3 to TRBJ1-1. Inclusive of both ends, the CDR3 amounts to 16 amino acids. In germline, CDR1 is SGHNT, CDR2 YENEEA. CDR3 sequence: CASSLKLAGGEQYFGP.

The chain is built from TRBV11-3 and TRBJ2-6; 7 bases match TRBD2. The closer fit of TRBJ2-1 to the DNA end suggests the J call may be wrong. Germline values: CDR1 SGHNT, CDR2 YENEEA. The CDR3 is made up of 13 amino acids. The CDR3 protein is CASSLRGVNEQFF. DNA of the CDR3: TGTGCCAGCAGCTTACGGGGGGTCAATGAGCAGTTCTTC.